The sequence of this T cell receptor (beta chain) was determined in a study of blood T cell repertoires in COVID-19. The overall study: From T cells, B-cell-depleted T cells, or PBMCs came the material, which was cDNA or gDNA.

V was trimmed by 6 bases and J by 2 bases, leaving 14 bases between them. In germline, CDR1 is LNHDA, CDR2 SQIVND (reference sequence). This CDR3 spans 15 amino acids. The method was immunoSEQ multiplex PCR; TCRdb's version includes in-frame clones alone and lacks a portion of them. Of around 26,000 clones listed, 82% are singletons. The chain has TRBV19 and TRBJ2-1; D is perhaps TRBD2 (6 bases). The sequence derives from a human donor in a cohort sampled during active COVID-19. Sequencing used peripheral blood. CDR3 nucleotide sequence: TGTGCCAGTAGACCCACGGGGGACCCCTACAATGAGCAGTTCTTC. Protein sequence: CASRPTGDPYNEQFF. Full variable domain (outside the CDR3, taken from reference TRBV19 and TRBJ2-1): DGGITQSPKYLFRKEGQNVTLSCEQNLNHDAMYWYRQDPGQGLRLIYYSQIVNDFQKGDIAEGYSVSREKKESFPLTVTSAQKNPTAFYLCASRPTGDPYNEQFFGPGTRLTVL.